This passage covers 2 T cell receptor beta chains from one sample sequenced in a study of shared T cell receptors in the human thymus. Clones were sequenced by immunoSEQ multiplex PCR, and TCRdb holds only the in-frame ones, with some missing. The repertoire has 500,000 to 550,000 clones, more than 75% of them found once; the top ten carry more than 0.01%. The sample was also reused in another study, on human thymus T cells.

The sample consisted of thymocytes. All receptors derive from a boy less than two years old with a congenital heart defect.

The chain links TRBV25-1 to TRBJ2-1, with TRBD2 matching over 8 bases. CDR3 size: 16 residues. Germline values: CDR1 MGHDK, CDR2 SYGVNS. The ends lost 3 bases at V and 9 bases at J; junction bases unmatched: 13. In DNA, the CDR3 is TGTGCCAGCAGTGATTCCGGGAGGGTCCACCTAGGTGAGCAGTTCTTC. This encodes CASSDSGRVHLGEQFF.

The chain carries TRBV11-2 and TRBJ1-5; no clear D gene. V was pared by 0 bases and J by 2 bases, with 14 bases between. Germline V gene lookup returns CDR1 SGHAT and CDR2 FQNNGV. The CDR3 consists of 17 residues. The CDR3 protein is CASSLDRGSDGNQPQHF. DNA of the CDR3: TGTGCCAGCAGCTTAGATCGCGGGAGCGACGGCAATCAGCCCCAGCATTTT.